This T cell receptor beta chain was captured by sequencing in a study of control samples from healthy donors and cancer patients. The V end lost 4 bases, the J end lost 0 bases, and 12 bases lay between the germline ends. The CDR3 extends over 15 amino acids. In germline, CDR1 is SGDLS, CDR2 YYNGEE. Here immunoSEQ multiplex PCR was the method, and the copy in TCRdb shows in-frame clones only, minus some. The sample gives 120,000 to 150,000 clones, 91% of which show up once; about 7.1% is in the top ten. There are a few counts of this clone. Sequenced: blood. V gene TRBV9 combines with J gene TRBJ2-3; maybe TRBD1 (5 bases). The receptor's source is a man younger than 35 in good health. The chain's CDR3 is CASSSQDTSTDTQYF. The CDR3 DNA sequence: TGTGCCAGCAGCTCACAGGATACTAGCACAGATACGCAGTATTTT.